This is a list of T cell receptor beta chains from one sample in a study of blood T cell repertoires in COVID-19. Clones were sequenced by immunoSEQ multiplex PCR, and TCRdb holds only the in-frame ones, with some missing. The table lists 200,000 to 300,000 clones, roughly 88% of them singletons. Sequenced sample: peripheral blood. The receptors shown here come from a young woman with COVID-19, enrolled during active disease. Both conserved end residues are part of each CDR3. Fields, in order: J gene, V gene, clone size, D gene, CDR3 DNA, CDR3 protein. A D gene is named only where the DNA matches it firmly. Rows give clone size only sometimes, using once, few, many, or a class for an expanded clone.

>TRBJ2-5|TRBV7-7|.|.
TGTGCTAGCAGCTTAGCCCCCCGGGTGGGAGAGACCCAGTACTTC
CASSLAPRVGETQYF
>TRBJ1-4|TRBV6-5|.|.
TGTGCCAGCAGTTACTCTGGGCAGGGAAGTGAAAAACTGTTTTTT
CASSYSGQGSEKLFF
>TRBJ2-5|TRBV6-5|.|TRBD1
TGTGCCAGCAGAAGACAGGGTAGGGAGACCCAGTACTTC
CASRRQGRETQYF
>TRBJ2-3|TRBV4-1|.|TRBD2
TGCGCCAGCAGCCAAGAAGGACTAGCGGGGGGTCGCACAGATACGCAGTATTTT
CASSQEGLAGGRTDTQYF
>TRBJ2-7|TRBV28|.|TRBD1
TGTGCCAGCTACCTCAGTCTAGGGCAGGGGGCAGGTGAGCAGTACTTC
CASYLSLGQGAGEQYF
>TRBJ1-1|TRBV11-2|once|.
TGTGCCAGCAGCTTAGTGTCCACGGGGGAGGTACGGAACACTGAAGCTTTCTTT
CASSLVSTGEVRNTEAFF
>TRBJ1-2|TRBV7-6|.|.
TGTGCCAGCAGCTTAGGCCCCAGACAGGATTACTATGGCTACACCTTC
CASSLGPRQDYYGYTF
>TRBJ2-5|TRBV27|.|TRBD2
TGTGCCAGCAGTTTCCGGGGGGTTGAGACCCAGTACTTC
CASSFRGVETQYF
>TRBJ2-3|TRBV5-1|.|TRBD2
TGCGCCAGCGGCCGTTCGGGACTAGCGGGCGGAGATACGCAGTATTTT
CASGRSGLAGGDTQYF
>TRBJ1-1|TRBV19|.|TRBD1
TGTGCCAGTAGGATGACAGGGGCTGGGAACACTGAAGCTTTCTTT
CASRMTGAGNTEAFF
>TRBJ1-4|TRBV30|.|.
TGTGCCTGGAGTTTCACAGCTAATGAAAAACTGTTTTTT
CAWSFTANEKLFF
>TRBJ2-3|TRBV6-5|.|TRBD2
TGTGCCAGCAGTTCTACTAGCGGGAGAGGAGATACGCAGTATTTT
CASSSTSGRGDTQYF
>TRBJ2-3|TRBV5-1|.|.
TGCGCCAGCAGCCCCCTCGGGAGCACAGATACGCAGTATTTT
CASSPLGSTDTQYF
>TRBJ1-3|TRBV5-1|.|TRBD1
TGCGCCAGCAGCTTGGGAGAGGGGGCCGGAAACACCATATATTTT
CASSLGEGAGNTIYF
>TRBJ1-1|TRBV9|.|.
TGTGCCAGCAGCGTAGAGGGGGACGGACGTGAAGCTTTCTTT
CASSVEGDGREAFF
>TRBJ1-1|TRBV2|.|.
TGTGCCAGCAGTGAAGAAGGGGGAATTGAAGCTTTCTTT
CASSEEGGIEAFF
>TRBJ2-3|TRBV5-6|.|TRBD1
TGTGCCAGCAACACCCTCGGGACAGGGAGCACAGATACGCAGTATTTT
CASNTLGTGSTDTQYF
>TRBJ1-4|TRBV19|.|.
TGTGCCAGTAGTATAAGATACAGGGCAACTAATGAAAAACTGTTTTTT
CASSIRYRATNEKLFF
>TRBJ2-2|TRBV24-1|.|.
TGTGCCACCAGTGATTTGCCCTACAGACAAGACCTGAACACCGGGGAGCTGTTTTTT
CATSDLPYRQDLNTGELFF
>TRBJ1-6|TRBV10-3|.|.
TGTGCCATCAGTGAGTCGGGGGGGGTGGATTCACCCCTCCACTTT
CAISESGGVDSPLHF
>TRBJ1-2|TRBV28|.|TRBD1
TGTGCCAGCCGACAGGGTTATGGCTACACCTTC
CASRQGYGYTF
>TRBJ1-6|TRBV14|.|.
TGTGCCAGCAGCCCCAGAGGGGGTCTCCCCTATAATTCACCCCTCCACTTT
CASSPRGGLPYNSPLHF
>TRBJ1-1|TRBV5-1|.|.
TGCGCCAGCAGCCCACATACAGGGACCACTGAAGCTTTCTTT
CASSPHTGTTEAFF
>TRBJ1-4|TRBV25-1|.|.
TGTGCCAGCAGTCCCCAGGGCCCAACTAATGAAAAACTGTTTTTT
CASSPQGPTNEKLFF
>TRBJ2-2|TRBV24-1|.|.
TGTGCCACCAGTGATCCTTACAGGGTAACGAACACCGGGGAGCTGTTTTTT
CATSDPYRVTNTGELFF
>TRBJ1-4|TRBV10-2|.|.
TGCGCCAGCACTGAACAAGGAGTCGCTAATGAAAAACTGTTTTTT
CASTEQGVANEKLFF
>TRBJ1-4|TRBV7-2|.|TRBD1
TGTGCCAGCAGCTTAGGGACGACAGGGCGGAATGAAAAACTGTTTTTT
CASSLGTTGRNEKLFF
>TRBJ2-1|TRBV19|.|TRBD2
TGTGCCAGTAGTATAGAAGGGACTAGTTCGAATGAGCAGTTCTTC
CASSIEGTSSNEQFF
>TRBJ1-6|TRBV24-1|.|.
TGCCGGGGTACAACGGATAATTCACCCCTCCACTTT
CRGTTDNSPLHF
>TRBJ1-5|TRBV7-2|.|TRBD1
TGTGCCAGCAGCTTATCTGGACAGGCGCGTAATCAGCCCCAGCATTTT
CASSLSGQARNQPQHF
>TRBJ2-3|TRBV30|.|TRBD2
TGTGCCTGGAAGAGGGGAGGACTAGCGGGGAGACCCACAGATACGCAGTATTTT
CAWKRGGLAGRPTDTQYF
>TRBJ1-4|TRBV2|.|TRBD1
TGTGCCAGCAGACCCCGACAGGGGAGGACTAATGAAAAACTGTTTTTT
CASRPRQGRTNEKLFF
>TRBJ2-3|TRBV29-1|few|TRBD2
TGCAGCGTGGATAGCGGGGGGGTCACAGATACGCAGTATTTT
CSVDSGGVTDTQYF
>TRBJ1-1|TRBV7-2|.|TRBD1
TGTGCCAGCAGCTTAGTTGGGACAGGGGGTGTGTTCACTGAAGCTTTCTTT
CASSLVGTGGVFTEAFF
>TRBJ2-2|TRBV18|.|.
TGTGCCAGCTCACTTGATAGTCGGGGGAACACCGGGGAGCTGTTTTTT
CASSLDSRGNTGELFF
>TRBJ1-6|TRBV5-4|.|.
TGTGCCAGCAGCCGCGAGACAGGTGGTGATTCACCCCTCCACTTT
CASSRETGGDSPLHF
>TRBJ2-2|TRBV7-8|.|TRBD1
TGTGCCAGCAGCTTAGGACAGGGGGCCCGTGACGGCGGGGAGCTGTTTTTT
CASSLGQGARDGGELFF
>TRBJ1-5|TRBV6-5|.|TRBD1
TGTGCCAGCGGAAAACAGGGGTTCGACAATCAGCCCCAGCATTTT
CASGKQGFDNQPQHF
>TRBJ1-5|TRBV19|.|.
TGTGCCAGTAGTCCTTGGTCAGATAGCAATCAGCCCCAGCATTTT
CASSPWSDSNQPQHF
>TRBJ2-5|TRBV18|.|.
TGTGCCAGCTCACCCCCCAATAGCCTGCCCCAAGAGACCCAGTACTTC
CASSPPNSLPQETQYF
>TRBJ2-5|TRBV15|.|.
TGTGCCACCAGCAGAGATGGCAGGGGGACCCAGTACTTC
CATSRDGRGTQYF
>TRBJ2-7|TRBV6-5|.|TRBD2
TGTGCCAGCAGTTACTCTCAAGCGGGGGGCCACGAGCAGTACTTC
CASSYSQAGGHEQYF
>TRBJ1-2|TRBV9|.|TRBD1
TGTGCCAGCAGCGTAGCTACTTCGGGACAGTCTCCGTATGGCTACACCTTC
CASSVATSGQSPYGYTF
>TRBJ2-1|TRBV9|.|TRBD1
TGTGCCAGCAGCCCGTCGGGGCAGGGGGTAATCAATGAGCAGTTCTTC
CASSPSGQGVINEQFF
>TRBJ2-1|TRBV19|.|TRBD1
TGTGCCGCCGCCGACAGGGGGCAAGTTAGGAATGAGCAGTTCTTC
CAAADRGQVRNEQFF
>TRBJ2-1|TRBV9|.|TRBD1
TGTGCCAGCAGCGCAACCGGACAGGGGGCTTTTGGGAATGAGCAGTTCTTC
CASSATGQGAFGNEQFF
>TRBJ1-3|TRBV3-1/TRBV3-2|.|.
TGTGCCAGCAGCCAAGGGTCGGGGAATCACCTCTCTGGAAACACCATATATTTT
CASSQGSGNHLSGNTIYF
>TRBJ2-7|TRBV28|.|.
TGTGCCAGCGGCGGGTCCTACGAGCAGTACTTC
CASGGSYEQYF
>TRBJ2-2|TRBV3-1/TRBV3-2|.|.
TGTGCCAGCAGCCCAGAGGTTCTCGACAGCCACACCGGGGAGCTGTTTTTT
CASSPEVLDSHTGELFF
>TRBJ2-7|TRBV7-6|few|TRBD1
TGTGCCAGCAGCGGCGGGACAGGACTCTACGAGCAGTACTTC
CASSGGTGLYEQYF
>TRBJ2-1|TRBV10-3|.|TRBD2
TGTGCCATCAGTGGGGGACTATATAATGAGCAGTTCTTC
CAISGGLYNEQFF
>TRBJ2-1|TRBV11-1|.|TRBD2
TGTGCCAGCAGCGTATCACAGCGGGGGCCATACAATGAGCAGTTCTTC
CASSVSQRGPYNEQFF
>TRBJ1-2|TRBV5-8|once|TRBD1
TGTGCCAGCAGCCCTACAGGGGGCTATGGCTACACCTTC
CASSPTGGYGYTF
>TRBJ1-5|TRBV2|few|TRBD1
TGTGCCAGCAGGGGGACAGGGAATCAGCCCCAGCATTTT
CASRGTGNQPQHF
>TRBJ2-7|TRBV10-3|once|.
TGTGCCATCAGTGAGCCGCCCAAGGGGTACGAGCAGTACTTC
CAISEPPKGYEQYF